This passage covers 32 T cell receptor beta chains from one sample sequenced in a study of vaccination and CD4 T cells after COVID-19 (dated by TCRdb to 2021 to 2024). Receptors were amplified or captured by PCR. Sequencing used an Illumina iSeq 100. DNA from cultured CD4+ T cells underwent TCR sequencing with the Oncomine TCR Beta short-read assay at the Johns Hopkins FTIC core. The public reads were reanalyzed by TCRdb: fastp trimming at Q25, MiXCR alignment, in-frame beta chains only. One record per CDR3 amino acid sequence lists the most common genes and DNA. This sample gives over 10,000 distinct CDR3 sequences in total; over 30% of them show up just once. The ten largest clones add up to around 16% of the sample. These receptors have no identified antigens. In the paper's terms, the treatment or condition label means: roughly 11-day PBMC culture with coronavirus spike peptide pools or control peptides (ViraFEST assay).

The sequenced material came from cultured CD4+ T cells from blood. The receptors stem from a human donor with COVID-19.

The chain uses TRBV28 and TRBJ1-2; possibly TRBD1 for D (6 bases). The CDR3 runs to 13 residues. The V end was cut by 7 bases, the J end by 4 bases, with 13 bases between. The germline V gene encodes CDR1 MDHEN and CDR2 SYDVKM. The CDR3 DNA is TGTGCCAGCACCTCTTTGGGGGCCTATGGCTACACCTTC. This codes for CASTSLGAYGYTF.

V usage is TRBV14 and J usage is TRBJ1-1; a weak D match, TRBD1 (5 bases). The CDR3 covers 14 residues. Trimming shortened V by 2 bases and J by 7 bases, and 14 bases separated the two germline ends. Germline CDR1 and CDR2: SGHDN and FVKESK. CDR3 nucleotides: TGTGCCAGCAGCCAACAAAGGGGAGAGGGTGAAGCTTTCTTT. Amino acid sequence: CASSQQRGEGEAFF.

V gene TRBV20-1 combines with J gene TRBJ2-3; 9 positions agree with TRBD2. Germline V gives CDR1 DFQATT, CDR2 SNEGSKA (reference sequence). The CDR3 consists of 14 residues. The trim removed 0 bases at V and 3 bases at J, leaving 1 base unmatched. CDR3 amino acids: CSARELAGTDTQYF. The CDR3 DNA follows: TGCAGTGCTAGAGAGCTAGCGGGGACAGATACGCAGTATTTT.

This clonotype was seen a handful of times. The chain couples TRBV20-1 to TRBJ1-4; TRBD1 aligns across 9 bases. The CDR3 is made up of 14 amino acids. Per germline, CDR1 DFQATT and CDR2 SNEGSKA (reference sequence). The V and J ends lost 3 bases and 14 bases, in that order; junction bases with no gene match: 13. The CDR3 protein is CSASLGTGTFRLFF. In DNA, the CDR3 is TGCAGTGCTAGTCTCGGGACAGGGACCTTTAGGCTGTTTTTT.

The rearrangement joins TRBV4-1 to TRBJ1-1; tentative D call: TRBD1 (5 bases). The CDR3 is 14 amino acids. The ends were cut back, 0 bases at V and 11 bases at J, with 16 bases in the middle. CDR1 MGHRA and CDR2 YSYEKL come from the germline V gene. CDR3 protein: CASSQDRGTRPAFF. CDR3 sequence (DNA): TGCGCCAGCAGCCAAGATAGGGGCACCCGGCCGGCTTTCTTT.

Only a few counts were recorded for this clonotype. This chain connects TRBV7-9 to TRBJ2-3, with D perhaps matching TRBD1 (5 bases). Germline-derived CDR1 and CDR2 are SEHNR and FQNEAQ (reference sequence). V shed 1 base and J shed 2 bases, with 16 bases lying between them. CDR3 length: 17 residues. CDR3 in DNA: TGTGCCAGCAGCTTAGGTCGGGTGGGGCGAAACACAGATACGCAGTATTTT. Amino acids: CASSLGRVGRNTDTQYF.

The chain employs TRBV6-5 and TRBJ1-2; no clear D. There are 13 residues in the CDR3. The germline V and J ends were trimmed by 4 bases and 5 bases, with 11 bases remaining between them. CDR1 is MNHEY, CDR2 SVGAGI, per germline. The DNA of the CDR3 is TGTGCCAGCAGTTTCCCGGACCCGTATGGCTACACCTTC. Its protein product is CASSFPDPYGYTF.

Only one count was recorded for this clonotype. The chain's CDR3 is CASSEGGLLNSPLHF. For the CDR3, the DNA is TGTGCCAGCAGCGAGGGGGGGCTGCTCAATTCACCCCTCCACTTT. The J gene is TRBJ1-6, the V gene TRBV9, with D possibly matching TRBD1 (6 bases). The V gene lost 3 bases and the J gene lost 7 bases, with 14 bases spanning the gap. The length of the CDR3 is 15 residues. Germline V gene sequence: CDR1 SGDLS, CDR2 YYNGEE.

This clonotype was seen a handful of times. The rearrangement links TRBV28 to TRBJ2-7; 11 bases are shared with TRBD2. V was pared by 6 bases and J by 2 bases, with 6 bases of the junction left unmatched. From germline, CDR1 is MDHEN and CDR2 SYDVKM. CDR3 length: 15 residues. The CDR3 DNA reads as TGTGCCAGCAGGCCAACTAGCGGGGGAGCCTACGAGCAGTACTTC. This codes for CASRPTSGGAYEQYF.

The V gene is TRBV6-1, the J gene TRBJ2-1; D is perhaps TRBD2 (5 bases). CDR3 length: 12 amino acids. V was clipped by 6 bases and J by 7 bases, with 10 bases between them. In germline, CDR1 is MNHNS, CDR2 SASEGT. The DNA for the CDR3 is TGTGCCAGCAGACGGGGAGTAAATGAGCAGTTCTTC. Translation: CASRRGVNEQFF.

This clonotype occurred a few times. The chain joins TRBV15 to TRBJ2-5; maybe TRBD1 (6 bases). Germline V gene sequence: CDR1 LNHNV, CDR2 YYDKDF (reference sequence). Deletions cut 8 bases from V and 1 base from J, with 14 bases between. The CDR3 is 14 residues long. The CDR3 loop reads CATGGNGGQETQYF. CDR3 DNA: TGTGCCACCGGGGGCAATGGGGGCCAAGAGACCCAGTACTTC.

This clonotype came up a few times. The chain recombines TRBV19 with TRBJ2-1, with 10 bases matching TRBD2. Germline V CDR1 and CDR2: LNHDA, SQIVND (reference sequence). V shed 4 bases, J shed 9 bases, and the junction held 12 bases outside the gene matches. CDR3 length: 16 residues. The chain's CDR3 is CASSSFSGGASGEQFF. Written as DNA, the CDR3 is TGTGCCAGTAGTAGCTTCAGCGGGGGGGCCTCAGGTGAGCAGTTCTTC.

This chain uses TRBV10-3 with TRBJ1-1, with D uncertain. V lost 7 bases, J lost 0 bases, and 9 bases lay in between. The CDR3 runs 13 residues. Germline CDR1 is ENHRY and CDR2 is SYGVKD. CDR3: CAIKGSLNTEAFF. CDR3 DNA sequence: TGTGCCATCAAAGGATCCCTGAACACTGAAGCTTTCTTT.

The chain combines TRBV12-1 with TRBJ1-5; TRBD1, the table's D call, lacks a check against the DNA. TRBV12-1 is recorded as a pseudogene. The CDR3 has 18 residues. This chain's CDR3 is CASSWGDRDRDHNQPQHF. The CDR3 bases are TGTGCCAGCAGCTGGGGGGACCGGGACAGGGATCACAATCAGCCCCAGCATTTT.

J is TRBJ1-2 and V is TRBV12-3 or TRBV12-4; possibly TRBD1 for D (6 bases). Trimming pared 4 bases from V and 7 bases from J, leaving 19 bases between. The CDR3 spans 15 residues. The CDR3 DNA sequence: TGTGCCAGCAGTTCCTGGGACACAGGCATAGCTGGCTACACCTTC. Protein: CASSSWDTGIAGYTF.

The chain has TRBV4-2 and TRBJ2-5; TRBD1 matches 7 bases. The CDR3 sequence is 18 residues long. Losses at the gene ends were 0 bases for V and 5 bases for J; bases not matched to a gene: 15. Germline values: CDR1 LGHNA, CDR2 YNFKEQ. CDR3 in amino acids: CASSQDMRGGGVGETQYF. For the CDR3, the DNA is TGTGCCAGCAGCCAAGATATGAGAGGGGGCGGCGTGGGGGAGACCCAGTACTTC.

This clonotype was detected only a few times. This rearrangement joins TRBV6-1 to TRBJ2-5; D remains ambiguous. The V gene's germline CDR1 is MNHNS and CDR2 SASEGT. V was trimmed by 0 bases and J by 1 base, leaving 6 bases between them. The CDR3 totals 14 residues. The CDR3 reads CASSEARSQETQYF. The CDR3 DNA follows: TGTGCCAGCAGTGAAGCACGCAGCCAAGAGACCCAGTACTTC.

The CDR3 DNA sequence: TGTGCCAGTAGTTCGCCGAAACAAAGCACAGATACGCAGTATTTT. Its protein is CASSSPKQSTDTQYF. The rearrangement links TRBV19 to TRBJ2-3; D is undetermined. Trimming shortened V by 5 bases and J by 0 bases, and 12 bases separated the two germline ends. The CDR3 is 15 residues long. The germline CDR1 and CDR2 sequences are LNHDA and SQIVND (reference sequence).

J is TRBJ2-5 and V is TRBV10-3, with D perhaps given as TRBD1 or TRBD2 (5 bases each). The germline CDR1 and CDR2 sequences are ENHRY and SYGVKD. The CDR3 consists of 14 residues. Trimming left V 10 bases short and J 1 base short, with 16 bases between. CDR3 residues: CATSSPGTQETQYF. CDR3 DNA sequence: TGTGCCACTAGTTCTCCCGGGACCCAAGAGACCCAGTACTTC.

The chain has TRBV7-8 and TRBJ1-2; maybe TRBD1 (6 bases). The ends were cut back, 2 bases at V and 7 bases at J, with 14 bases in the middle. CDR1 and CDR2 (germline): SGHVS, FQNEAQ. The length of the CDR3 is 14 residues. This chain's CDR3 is CASSLNTGMGGYTF. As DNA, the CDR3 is TGTGCCAGCAGCTTAAACACAGGGATGGGTGGCTACACCTTC.

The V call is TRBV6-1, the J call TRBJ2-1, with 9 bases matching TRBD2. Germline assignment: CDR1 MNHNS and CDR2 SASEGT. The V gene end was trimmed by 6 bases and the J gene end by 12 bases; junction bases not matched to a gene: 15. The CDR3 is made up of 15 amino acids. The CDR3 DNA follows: TGTGCCAGCAGGGACAGCGGGGGGCTTACTGTTCGGCAGTTCTTC. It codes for CASRDSGGLTVRQFF.

The CDR3 protein is CASSSGEYNSPLHF. The CDR3 nucleotides are TGTGCCAGCAGTAGCGGAGAGTATAATTCACCCCTCCACTTT. The gene calls are TRBV25-1 and TRBJ1-6; D is undetermined. This CDR3 comprises 14 residues. The ends were cut back, 5 bases at V and 4 bases at J, with 9 bases in the middle. In germline, CDR1 is MGHDK, CDR2 SYGVNS.

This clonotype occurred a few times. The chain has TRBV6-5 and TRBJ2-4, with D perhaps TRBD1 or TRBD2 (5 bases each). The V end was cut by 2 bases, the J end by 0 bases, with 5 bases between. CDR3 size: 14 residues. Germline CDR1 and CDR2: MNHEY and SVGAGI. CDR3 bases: TGTGCCAGCAGTTACGGGACAGCCAAAAACATTCAGTACTTC. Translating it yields CASSYGTAKNIQYF.

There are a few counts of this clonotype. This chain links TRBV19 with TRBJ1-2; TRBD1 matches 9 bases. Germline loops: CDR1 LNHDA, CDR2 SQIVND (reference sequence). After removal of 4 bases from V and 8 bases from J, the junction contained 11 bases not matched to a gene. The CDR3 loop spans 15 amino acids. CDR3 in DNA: TGTGCCAGTAGTACGGTGGGACAGGGAAGGATCGGCTACACCTTC. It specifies CASSTVGQGRIGYTF.

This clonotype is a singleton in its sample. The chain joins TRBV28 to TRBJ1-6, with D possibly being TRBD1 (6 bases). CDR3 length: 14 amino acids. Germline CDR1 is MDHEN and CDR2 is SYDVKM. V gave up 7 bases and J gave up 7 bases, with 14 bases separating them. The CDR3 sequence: CASTLGGGNSPLHF. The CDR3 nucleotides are TGTGCCAGCACTTTGGGGGGGGGCAATTCACCCCTCCACTTT. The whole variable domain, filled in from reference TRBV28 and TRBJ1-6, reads DVKVTQSSRYLVKRTGEKVFLECVQDMDHENMFWYRQDPGLGLRLIYFSYDVKMKEKGDIPEGYSVSREKKERFSLILESASTNQTSMYLCASTLGGGNSPLHFGNGTRLTVT.

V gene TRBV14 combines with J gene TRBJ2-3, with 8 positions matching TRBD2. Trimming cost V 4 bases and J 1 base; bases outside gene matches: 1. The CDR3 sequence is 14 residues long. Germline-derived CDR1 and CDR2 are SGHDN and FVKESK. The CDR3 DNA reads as TGTGCCAGCAGCCCGACTAGCGGCACAGATACGCAGTATTTT. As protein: CASSPTSGTDTQYF.

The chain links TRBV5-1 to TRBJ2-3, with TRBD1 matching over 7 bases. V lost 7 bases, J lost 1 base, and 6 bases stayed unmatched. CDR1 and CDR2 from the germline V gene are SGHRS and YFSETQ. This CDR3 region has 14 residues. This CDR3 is CASVTGTGTDTQYF. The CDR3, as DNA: TGCGCCAGCGTAACCGGGACAGGCACAGATACGCAGTATTTT. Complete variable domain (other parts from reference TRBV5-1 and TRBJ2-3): KAGVTQTPRYLIKTRGQQVTLSCSPISGHRSVSWYQQTPGQGLQFLFEYFSETQRNKGNFPGRFSGRQFSNSRSEMNVSTLELGDSALYLCASVTGTGTDTQYFGPGTRLTVL.

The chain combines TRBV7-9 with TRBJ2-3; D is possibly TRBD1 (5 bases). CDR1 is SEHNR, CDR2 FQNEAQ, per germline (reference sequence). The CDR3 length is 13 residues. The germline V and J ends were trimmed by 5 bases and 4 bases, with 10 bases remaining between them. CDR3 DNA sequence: TGTGCCAGCAGCGTCCAGGGTTCAGATACGCAGTATTTT. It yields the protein CASSVQGSDTQYF.

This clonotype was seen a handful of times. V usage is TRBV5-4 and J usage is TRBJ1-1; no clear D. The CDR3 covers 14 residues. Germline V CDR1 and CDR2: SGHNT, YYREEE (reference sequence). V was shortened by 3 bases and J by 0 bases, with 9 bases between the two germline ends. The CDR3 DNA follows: TGTGCCAGCAGCTCTGAGCTAATGAACACTGAAGCTTTCTTT. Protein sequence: CASSSELMNTEAFF.

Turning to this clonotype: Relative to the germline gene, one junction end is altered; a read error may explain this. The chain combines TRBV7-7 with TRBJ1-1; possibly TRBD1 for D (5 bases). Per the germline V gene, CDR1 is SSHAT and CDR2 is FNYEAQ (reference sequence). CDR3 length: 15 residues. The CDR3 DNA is TGTGCTAGCAGCTTAGCTCCAGGGAGGGACACTGAAGCTTTCTTT. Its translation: CASSLAPGRDTEAFF.

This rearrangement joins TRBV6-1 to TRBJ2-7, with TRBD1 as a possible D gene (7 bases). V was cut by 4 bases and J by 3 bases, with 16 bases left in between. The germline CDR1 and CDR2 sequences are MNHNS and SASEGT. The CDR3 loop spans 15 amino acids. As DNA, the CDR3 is TGTGCCAGCAGTGTTGGGGGGACAGAAAACTACGAGCAGTACTTC. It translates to CASSVGGTENYEQYF.

The CDR3 nucleotides read TGTGCCAGCAGTCAAGACAGGGGTTATAGCAATCAGCCCCAGCATTTT. Its protein is CASSQDRGYSNQPQHF. This chain uses TRBV12-3 or TRBV12-4 with TRBJ1-5; TRBD1 matches 8 bases. The CDR3 length is 16 residues. The V segment lost 5 bases and the J segment 0 bases; nucleotides outside the gene matches: 6.